This T cell receptor beta chain was recovered during a study of shared clonotypes between healthy human individuals. Overall study: CD4 naive and memory got three plates each, CD8 naive two, CD8 memory one. General study results and limits: Naive subsets generally exceeded memory subsets in estimated richness. Between a few donors, naive CD4 clonotypes were shared at a level of around 5.1%.

Measured with immunoSEQ multiplex PCR; TCRdb has only the in-frame clones, and not every one. Of approximately 1.4 million clones in the sample, approximately 98% are singletons; the top ten hold about 0.45%. The donors, healthy adults who were HIV-negative, had experienced no recent acute infections or vaccinations. Trimming removed 2 bases at V and 2 bases at J, with 10 bases between. The CDR3 runs 15 residues. Germline values: CDR1 MNHEY, CDR2 SVGAGI. On this clone itself: What it recognizes is unknown.

V is TRBV6-5 and J is TRBJ1-5; D gene unclear. This sequence originates from a man aged 25 to 40 in good health. The sequenced material came from naive CD4+ T cells sorted from blood. Stated subset: CD45RA+ positively selected. The CDR3 reads CASSYKFGGNQPQHF. CDR3 sequence (DNA): TGTGCCAGCAGTTACAAATTCGGTGGCAATCAGCCCCAGCATTTT.